Listed here is a single T cell receptor (beta chain). Its antigen is unidentified. An Oncomine TCR Beta short-read assay was used to sequence the DNA from cultured CD4+ T cells. A single record per CDR3 protein comes from TCRdb applying MiXCR to the PCR reads. The sample carries 20,000 to 25,000 distinct CDR3 sequences, around two fifths recorded once. The sample's treatment: roughly ten-day PBMC culture with coronavirus spike peptide pools or control peptides (ViraFEST assay). V was pared by 1 base and J by 8 bases, with 14 bases between. Germline values: CDR1 MNHEY, CDR2 SVGAGI. The CDR3 extends over 14 amino acids. These data originate in a study of vaccination and CD4 T cells after COVID-19.

The sample consisted of CD4+ T cells from blood, cultured in vitro, taken before SARS-CoV-2 vaccination. V gene TRBV6-5 combines with J gene TRBJ1-2; TRBD1 might be the D (6 bases). The TCR sequence derives from a human donor who had recovered from COVID-19. CDR3 region: CASSYLKGRGGYTF. CDR3 nucleotide sequence: TGTGCCAGCAGTTACTTAAAAGGCAGGGGCGGCTACACCTTC.